These 7 T cell receptor beta chains were sequenced from one sample in a study of cytomegalovirus exposure and HLA in healthy donors. It was with 60 Vbeta and 13 Jbeta primers that the PCR ran. TCRdb keeps only in-frame clones here, not all; method: immunoSEQ multiplex PCR. The top ten hold 2% to 3% of the sample, which has roughly 160,000 clones, approximately 85% seen once. Material for sequencing was PBMCs. All receptors come from a man aged 30 to 39 in good health and CMV-seropositive.

The rearrangement links TRBV6-6 to TRBJ2-5, with 9 nucleotides matching TRBD2. TRBJ2-7 explains the end of the DNA better; the J call may be wrong. The CDR3 loop spans 15 amino acids. Germline CDR1 and CDR2: MNHNY and SVGAGI (reference sequence). The CDR3 bases are TGTGCCAGCAGTTATAGCGGGAGTTCCTCCTACGAGCAGTACTTC. Translation: CASSYSGSSSYEQYF.

This rearrangement joins TRBV5-8 to TRBJ1-5, with 7 bases that match TRBD1. V lost 4 bases to trimming and J lost 3 bases; unmatched junction nucleotides: 7. The germline V gene encodes CDR1 SGHTS and CDR2 YDEGEE. CDR3 length equals 15 residues. CDR3 region: CASSTPGGSNQPQHF. CDR3 sequence (DNA): TGTGCCAGCAGCACGCCAGGGGGTTCCAATCAGCCCCAGCATTTT.

The V and J genes are TRBV6-5 and TRBJ2-1; a possible D gene is TRBD2 (6 bases). Trimming stripped 3 bases from V and 6 bases from J, with 18 bases between. Germline values: CDR1 MNHEY, CDR2 SVGAGI. CDR3 size: 16 residues. CDR3 in DNA: TGTGCCAGCAGTTATACCTACGCAGCGGGTCCCAATGAGCAGTTCTTC. This sequence encodes CASSYTYAAGPNEQFF.

The V gene is TRBV7-9, the J gene TRBJ2-7, with TRBD1 identical over 7 bases. CDR3 size: 13 residues. J gave up 3 bases and V 5 bases, and 4 bases lay outside the gene matches. Germline V gene sequence: CDR1 SEHNR, CDR2 FQNEAQ (reference sequence). The CDR3 is CASSRDSFYEQYF. The CDR3 region has the DNA TGTGCCAGCAGCCGGGACAGCTTCTACGAGCAGTACTTC.

The chain employs TRBV5-6 and TRBJ2-7, with 8 bases identical to TRBD2. CDR3 length: 14 amino acids. The J segment lost 6 bases and the V segment lost 3 bases, leaving 8 bases of the junction unmatched. Looked up from germline, CDR1 is SGHDT and CDR2 is YYEEEE. The CDR3 loop is CASSSPDAGGEQYF. DNA for the CDR3: TGTGCCAGCAGCTCCCCCGACGCGGGAGGCGAGCAGTACTTC.

The V gene is TRBV5-1, the J gene TRBJ2-5; 11 bases are shared with TRBD2. The J segment lost 5 bases and the V segment lost 0 bases, leaving 9 bases of the junction unmatched. The CDR3 sequence is 17 residues long. Looked up from germline, CDR1 is SGHRS and CDR2 is YFSETQ. The CDR3 loop is CASSLGPSGRSRETQYF. The CDR3 region has the DNA TGCGCCAGCAGCTTGGGGCCTAGCGGGAGGTCGCGCGAGACCCAGTACTTC. The full variable domain, in which reference TRBV5-1 and TRBJ2-5 provide the parts outside the CDR3, is KAGVTQTPRYLIKTRGQQVTLSCSPISGHRSVSWYQQTPGQGLQFLFEYFSETQRNKGNFPGRFSGRQFSNSRSEMNVSTLELGDSALYLCASSLGPSGRSRETQYFGPGTRLLVL.

CDR3 loop: CASSTDGSSGNTIYF. In DNA, the CDR3 is TGTGCCAGCTCCACAGACGGCAGCTCTGGAAACACCATATATTTT. This chain connects TRBV18 to TRBJ1-3; D gene unclear. Between the trimmed V and J ends, which lost 6 bases and 0 bases, there was a span of 12 bases. The CDR3 sequence is 15 residues long. The germline gives CDR1 KGHSH, CDR2 LQKENI.